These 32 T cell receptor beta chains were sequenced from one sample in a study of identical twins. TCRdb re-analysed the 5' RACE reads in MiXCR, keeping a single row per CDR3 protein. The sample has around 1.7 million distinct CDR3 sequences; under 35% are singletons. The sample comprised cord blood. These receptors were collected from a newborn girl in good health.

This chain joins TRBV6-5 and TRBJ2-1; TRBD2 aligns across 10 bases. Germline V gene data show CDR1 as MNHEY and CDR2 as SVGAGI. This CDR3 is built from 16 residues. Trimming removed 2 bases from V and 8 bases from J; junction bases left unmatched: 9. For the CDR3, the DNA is TGTGCCAGCAGTTACACCTCCCTAGCGGGAGACGATGAGCAGTTCTTC. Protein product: CASSYTSLAGDDEQFF.

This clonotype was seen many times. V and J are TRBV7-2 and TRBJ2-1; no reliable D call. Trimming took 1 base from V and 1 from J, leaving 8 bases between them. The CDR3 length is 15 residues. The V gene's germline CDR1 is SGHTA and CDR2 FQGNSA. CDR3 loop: CASSLGTPSYNEQFF. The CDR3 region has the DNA TGTGCCAGCAGCTTAGGGACCCCTTCCTACAATGAGCAGTTCTTC. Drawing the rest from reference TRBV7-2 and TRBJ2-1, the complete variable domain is GAGVSQSPSNKVTEKGKDVELRCDPISGHTALYWYRQSLGQGLEFLIYFQGNSAPDKSGLPSDRFSAERTGGSVSTLTIQRTQQEDSAVYLCASSLGTPSYNEQFFGPGTRLTVL.

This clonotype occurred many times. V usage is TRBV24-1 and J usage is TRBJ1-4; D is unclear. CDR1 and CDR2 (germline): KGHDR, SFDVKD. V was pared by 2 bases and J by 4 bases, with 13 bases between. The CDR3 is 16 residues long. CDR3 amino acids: CATSDSSGPLNEKLFF. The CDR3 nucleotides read TGTGCCACCAGTGATTCTTCCGGGCCGCTTAATGAAAAACTGTTTTTT.

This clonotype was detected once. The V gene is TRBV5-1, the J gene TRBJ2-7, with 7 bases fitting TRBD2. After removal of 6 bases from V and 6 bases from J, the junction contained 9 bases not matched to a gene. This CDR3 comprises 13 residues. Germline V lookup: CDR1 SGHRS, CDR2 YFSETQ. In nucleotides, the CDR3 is TGCGCCAGCATTAACCAGCGGGAAAGCGAGCAGTACTTC. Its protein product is CASINQRESEQYF.

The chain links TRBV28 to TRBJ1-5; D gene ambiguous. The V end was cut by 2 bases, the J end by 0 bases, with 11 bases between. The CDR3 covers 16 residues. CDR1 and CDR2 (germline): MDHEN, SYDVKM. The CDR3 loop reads CASSLGRLLSNQPQHF. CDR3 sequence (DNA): TGTGCCAGCAGTTTAGGGAGGTTACTTAGCAATCAGCCCCAGCATTTT.

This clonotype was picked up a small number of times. The CDR3 protein is CASSQQTREARAYGYTF. As DNA, the CDR3 is TGCGCCAGCAGCCAACAAACCAGGGAGGCAAGGGCATATGGCTACACCTTC. The chain joins TRBV4-1 to TRBJ1-2, with D maybe TRBD1 (5 bases). The CDR3 is 17 residues long. Germline V lookup: CDR1 MGHRA, CDR2 YSYEKL. Trimming left V 2 bases short and J 5 bases short, with 21 bases between.

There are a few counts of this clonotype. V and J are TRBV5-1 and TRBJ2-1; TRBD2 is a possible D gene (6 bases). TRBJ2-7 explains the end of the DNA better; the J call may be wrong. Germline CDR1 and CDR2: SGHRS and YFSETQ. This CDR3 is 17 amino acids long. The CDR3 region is CASSLGTDGSSYNEQYF. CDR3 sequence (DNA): TGCGCCAGCAGCTTGGGGACCGACGGGAGCTCCTACAATGAGCAGTACTTC.

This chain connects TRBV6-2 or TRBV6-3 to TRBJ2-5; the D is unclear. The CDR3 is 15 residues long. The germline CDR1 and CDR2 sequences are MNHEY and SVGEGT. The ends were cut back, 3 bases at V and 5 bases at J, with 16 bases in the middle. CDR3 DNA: TGTGCCAGCAGTTATTGGCGAATGCTCCGGGAGACCCAGTACTTC. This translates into CASSYWRMLRETQYF.

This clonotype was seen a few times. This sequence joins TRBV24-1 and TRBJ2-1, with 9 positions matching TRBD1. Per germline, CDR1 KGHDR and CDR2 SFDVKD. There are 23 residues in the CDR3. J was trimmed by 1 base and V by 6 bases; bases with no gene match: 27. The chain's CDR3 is CATSPRSYNSVSTGGGSYNEQFF. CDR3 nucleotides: TGTGCCACCAGTCCCCGAAGCTACAATTCGGTCAGCACAGGGGGCGGATCCTACAATGAGCAGTTCTTC.

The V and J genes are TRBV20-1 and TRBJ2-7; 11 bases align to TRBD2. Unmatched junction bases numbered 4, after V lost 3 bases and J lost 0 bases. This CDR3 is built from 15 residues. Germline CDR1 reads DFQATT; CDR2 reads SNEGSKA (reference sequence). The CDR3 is CSASRTSGHSYEQYF. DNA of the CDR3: TGCAGTGCTAGCCGGACTAGCGGGCACTCCTACGAGCAGTACTTC.

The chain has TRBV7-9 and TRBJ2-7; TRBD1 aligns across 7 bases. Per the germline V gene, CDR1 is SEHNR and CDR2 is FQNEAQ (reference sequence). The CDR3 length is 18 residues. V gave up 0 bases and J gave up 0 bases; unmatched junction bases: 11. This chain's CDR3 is CASSLAGVGTVSSYEQYF. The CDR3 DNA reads TGTGCCAGCAGCTTAGCTGGAGTGGGGACAGTTAGCTCCTACGAGCAGTACTTC.

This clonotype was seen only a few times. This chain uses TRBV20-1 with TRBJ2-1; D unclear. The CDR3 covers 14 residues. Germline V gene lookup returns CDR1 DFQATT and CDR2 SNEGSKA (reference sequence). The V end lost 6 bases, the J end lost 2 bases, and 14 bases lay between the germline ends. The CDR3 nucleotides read TGCAGTGCGAGGCAAGCCACTCCCTACAATGAGCAGTTCTTC. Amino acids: CSARQATPYNEQFF.

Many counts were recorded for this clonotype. In DNA, the CDR3 is TGTGCCAGCAGTTTACGGCAGTTTACGCACATTCAGTACTTC. Translating it yields CASSLRQFTHIQYF. J is TRBJ2-4 and V is TRBV28; D remains unclear. CDR1 and CDR2 (germline): MDHEN, SYDVKM. V lost 2 bases and J lost 8, with 13 bases in between. This CDR3 has 14 residues.

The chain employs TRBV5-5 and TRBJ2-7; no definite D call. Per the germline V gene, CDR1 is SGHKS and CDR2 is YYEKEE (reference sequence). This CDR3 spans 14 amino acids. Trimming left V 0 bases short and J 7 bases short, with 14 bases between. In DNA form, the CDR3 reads TGTGCCAGCAGCTTGGCTGGTACACTCAATGAGCAGTACTTC. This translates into CASSLAGTLNEQYF.

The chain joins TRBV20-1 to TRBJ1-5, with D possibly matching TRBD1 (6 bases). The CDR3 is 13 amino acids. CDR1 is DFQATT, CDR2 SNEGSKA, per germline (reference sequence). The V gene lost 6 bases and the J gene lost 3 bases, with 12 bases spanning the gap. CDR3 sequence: CSAFAGDNQPQHF. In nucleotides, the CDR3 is TGCAGTGCCTTTGCAGGGGACAATCAGCCCCAGCATTTT.

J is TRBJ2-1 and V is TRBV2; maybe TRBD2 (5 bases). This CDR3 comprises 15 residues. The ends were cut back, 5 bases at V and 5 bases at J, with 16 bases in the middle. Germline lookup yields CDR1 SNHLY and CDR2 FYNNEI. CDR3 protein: CASSNTRVSHNEQFF. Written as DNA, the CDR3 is TGTGCCAGCAGTAATACTAGAGTTTCCCACAATGAGCAGTTCTTC.

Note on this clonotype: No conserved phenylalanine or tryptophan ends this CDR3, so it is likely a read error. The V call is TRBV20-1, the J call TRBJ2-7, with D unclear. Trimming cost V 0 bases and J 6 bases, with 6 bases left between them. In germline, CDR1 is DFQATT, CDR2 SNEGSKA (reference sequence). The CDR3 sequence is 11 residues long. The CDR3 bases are TGCAGTGCTAGAGATCCTACCGAGCAGTACTTA. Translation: CSARDPTEQYL.

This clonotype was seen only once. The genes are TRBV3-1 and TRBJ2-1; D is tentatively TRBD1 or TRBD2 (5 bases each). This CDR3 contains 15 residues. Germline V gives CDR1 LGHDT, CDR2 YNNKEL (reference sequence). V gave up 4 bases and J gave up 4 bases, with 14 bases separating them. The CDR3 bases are TGTGCCAGCAGCCCGAGGGGACGGCCGTACAATGAGCAGTTCTTC. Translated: CASSPRGRPYNEQFF.

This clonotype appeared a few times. The CDR3 DNA follows: TGTGCCAGCAGTTACGACTGGGAGTCCTACGAGCAGTACTTC. This translates into CASSYDWESYEQYF. The chain couples TRBV6-2 or TRBV6-3 to TRBJ2-7, with D maybe TRBD2 (5 bases). The CDR3 sequence is 14 residues long. CDR1 is MNHEY and CDR2 is SVGEGT in the germline V gene. With 2 bases removed from V and 1 base from J, the gap between germline ends came to 9 bases.

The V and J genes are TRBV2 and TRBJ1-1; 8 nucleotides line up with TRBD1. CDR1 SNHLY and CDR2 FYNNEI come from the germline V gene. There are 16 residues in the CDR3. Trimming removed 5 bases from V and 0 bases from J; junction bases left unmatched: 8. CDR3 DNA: TGTGCCAGCAGTTCAGGACAGGGCCGAATGAACACTGAAGCTTTCTTT. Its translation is CASSSGQGRMNTEAFF.

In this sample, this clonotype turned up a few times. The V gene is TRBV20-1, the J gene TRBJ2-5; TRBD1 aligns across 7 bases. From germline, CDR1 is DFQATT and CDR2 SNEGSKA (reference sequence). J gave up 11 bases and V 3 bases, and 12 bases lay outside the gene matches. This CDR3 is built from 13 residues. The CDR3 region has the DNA TGCAGTGCTAGGTATACAGGGGAGTTCGATCAGTACTTC. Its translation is CSARYTGEFDQYF.

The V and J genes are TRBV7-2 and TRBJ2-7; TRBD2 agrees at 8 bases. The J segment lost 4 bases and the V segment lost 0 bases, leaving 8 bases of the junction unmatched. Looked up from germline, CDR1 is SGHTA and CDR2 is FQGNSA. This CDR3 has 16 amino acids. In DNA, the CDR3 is TGTGCCAGCAGCTTAGCAGGACTAGCCCGGGGTTACGAGCAGTACTTC. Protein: CASSLAGLARGYEQYF.

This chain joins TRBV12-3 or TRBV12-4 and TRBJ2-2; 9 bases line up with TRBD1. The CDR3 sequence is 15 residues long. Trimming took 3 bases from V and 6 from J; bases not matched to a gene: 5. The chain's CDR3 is CASSFAGQGPGELFF. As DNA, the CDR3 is TGTGCCAGCAGTTTTGCGGGACAGGGCCCCGGGGAGCTGTTTTTT.

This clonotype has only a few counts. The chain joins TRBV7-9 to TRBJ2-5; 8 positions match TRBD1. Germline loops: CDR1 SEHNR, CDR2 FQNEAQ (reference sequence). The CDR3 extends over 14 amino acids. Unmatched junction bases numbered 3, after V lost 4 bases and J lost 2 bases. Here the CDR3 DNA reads TGTGCCAGCAGCTCGGACAGGGTGCAAGAGACCCAGTACTTC. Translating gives CASSSDRVQETQYF.

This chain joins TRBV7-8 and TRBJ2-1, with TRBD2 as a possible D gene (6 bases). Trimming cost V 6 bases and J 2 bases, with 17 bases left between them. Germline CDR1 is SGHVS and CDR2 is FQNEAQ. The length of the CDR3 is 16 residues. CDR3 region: CASRSKRGKTYNEQFF. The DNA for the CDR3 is TGTGCCAGCAGATCTAAACGGGGGAAAACCTACAATGAGCAGTTCTTC.

The CDR3 here is CASRYGTGTGLNEQYF. For the CDR3, the DNA is TGCGCCAGCCGCTATGGTACCGGGACAGGGCTCAATGAGCAGTACTTC. This chain connects TRBV4-1 to TRBJ2-5; 9 nucleotides line up with TRBD1. With V trimmed by 8 bases and J by 11 bases, 21 bases remained unmatched. Per germline, CDR1 MGHRA and CDR2 YSYEKL. This CDR3 comprises 16 residues.

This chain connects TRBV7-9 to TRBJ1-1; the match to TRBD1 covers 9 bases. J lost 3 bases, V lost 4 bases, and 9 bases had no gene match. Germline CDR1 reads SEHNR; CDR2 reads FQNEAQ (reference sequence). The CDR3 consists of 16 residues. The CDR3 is CASSSLNRGQDTEAFF. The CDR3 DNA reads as TGTGCCAGCAGCTCCTTGAACAGGGGGCAGGACACTGAAGCTTTCTTT.

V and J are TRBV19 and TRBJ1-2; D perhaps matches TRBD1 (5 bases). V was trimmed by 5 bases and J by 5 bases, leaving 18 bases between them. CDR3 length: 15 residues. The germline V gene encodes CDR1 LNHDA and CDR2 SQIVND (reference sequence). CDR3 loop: CASSPGHPGGYGYTF. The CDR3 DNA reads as TGTGCCAGTAGTCCCGGACATCCGGGAGGGTATGGCTACACCTTC.

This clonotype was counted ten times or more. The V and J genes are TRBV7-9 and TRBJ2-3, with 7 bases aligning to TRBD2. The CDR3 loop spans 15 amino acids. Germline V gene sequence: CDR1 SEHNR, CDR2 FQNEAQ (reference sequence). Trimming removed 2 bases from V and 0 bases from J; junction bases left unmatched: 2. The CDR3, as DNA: TGTGCCAGCAGCTTAAGCGGGATTAGCACAGATACGCAGTATTTT. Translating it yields CASSLSGISTDTQYF.

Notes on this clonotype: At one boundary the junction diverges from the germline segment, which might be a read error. The CDR3 sequence is CASSLVDYKQYF. In DNA, the CDR3 is TGTGCCAGCAGCTTGGTAGACTACAAGCAGTACTTC. The chain carries TRBV5-8 and TRBJ2-7, with a weak D call TRBD2 (5 bases). The CDR3 sequence is 12 residues long. The germline CDR1 and CDR2 sequences are SGHTS and YDEGEE. Combining the CDR3 with reference TRBV5-8 and TRBJ2-7 gives the whole variable domain EAGVTQSPTHLIKTRGQQATLRCSPISGHTSVYWYQQALGLGLQFLLWYDEGEERNRGNFPPRFSGRQFPNYSSELNVNALELEDSALYLCASSLVDYKQYFGPGTRLTVT.

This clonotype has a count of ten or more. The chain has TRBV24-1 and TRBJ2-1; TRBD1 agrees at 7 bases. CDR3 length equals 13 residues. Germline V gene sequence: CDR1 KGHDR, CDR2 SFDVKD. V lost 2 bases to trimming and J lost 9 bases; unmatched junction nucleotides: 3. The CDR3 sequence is CATSDSDRSEQFF. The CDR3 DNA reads TGTGCCACCAGTGATTCGGACAGGTCTGAGCAGTTCTTC.

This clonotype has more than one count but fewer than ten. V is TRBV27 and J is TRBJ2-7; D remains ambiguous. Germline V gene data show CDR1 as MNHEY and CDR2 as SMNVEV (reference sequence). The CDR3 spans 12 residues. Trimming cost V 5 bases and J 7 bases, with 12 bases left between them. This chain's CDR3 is CASSIQNNEQYF. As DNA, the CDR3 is TGTGCCAGCAGTATCCAAAACAATGAGCAGTACTTC.